This T cell receptor (beta chain) was captured in a study of Graves' ophthalmopathy and Graves' hyperthyroidism. Across the whole study: Before any treatment was given, at initial diagnosis, peripheral blood was collected.

Study results and caveats: Ophthalmopathy was separated from stable hyperthyroidism by a 13-signature model with roughly 91% sensitivity and around 84% specificity.

Many counts were recorded for this clonotype. Its antigen is as yet unknown. RNA transcripts served as template for amplifying TCR beta CDR3 sequences. The first-round RT-PCR employed HTBI primers together with the Qiagen OneStep RT-PCR kit. A multiplex PCR was then performed as the second round. MiXCR was run by TCRdb on the multiplex PCR reads, yielding one entry per CDR3 protein. The sample gives some 370,000 distinct CDR3 sequences, 17% of which show up once; 2% to 2.5% is in the top ten. Germline V lookup: CDR1 SNHLY, CDR2 FYNNEI. Trimming left V 2 bases short and J 4 bases short, with 6 bases between. There are 12 residues in the CDR3.

The source of this sequence is an adult woman with stable Graves' hyperthyroidism. Sequencing was done on a sample of peripheral blood. The J gene is TRBJ2-7, the V gene TRBV2; D might be TRBD1 (6 bases). The chain's CDR3 is CASSETGYEQYF. The CDR3 bases are TGTGCCAGCAGTGAAACAGGGTACGAGCAGTACTTC.